A selection of T cell receptor beta chains follows, all from one sample in a study of CD8 T cells in Susac syndrome. One entry per CDR3 protein results from TCRdb running MiXCR on the immunoSEQ multiplex PCR reads. The data hold 400,000 to 550,000 distinct CDR3 sequences, with 75% to 90% observed a single time. Sequencing was done on a sample of CD8+ T cells from PBMCs. The receptors originated from a human donor with multiple sclerosis. Both conserved end residues are part of each CDR3. The order of the fields is clone size, V gene, J gene, D gene, CDR3 DNA, CDR3 protein. The D gene is left open where the match is weak. Clone size appears in some rows only: once, few, many, or a class for an expanded clone.

size: .; V: TRBV19; J: TRBJ1-1; D: TRBD1; DNA: TGTGCCAGTAGTGCCAGACAGGGATGGACTGAAGCTTTCTTT; CDR3: CASSARQGWTEAFF
size: few; V: TRBV11-2; J: TRBJ2-7; D: .; DNA: TGTGCCAGCAGCTTAGGGGGGAGGGGGCCCGACGAGCAGTACTTC; CDR3: CASSLGGRGPDEQYF
size: .; V: TRBV27; J: TRBJ2-5; D: .; DNA: TGTGCCAGCAGTTCCACCTTTGAGACCCAGTACTTC; CDR3: CASSSTFETQYF
size: .; V: TRBV2; J: TRBJ1-1; D: TRBD1; DNA: TGTGCCAGCAGTCGTCCCGGGACAGGGAACACTGAAGCTTTCTTT; CDR3: CASSRPGTGNTEAFF
size: .; V: TRBV5-5; J: TRBJ2-7; D: .; DNA: TGTGCCAGCAGCTTGCGTGGACAAGGATTGGAGCAGTACTTC; CDR3: CASSLRGQGLEQYF
size: .; V: TRBV29-1; J: TRBJ2-7; D: .; DNA: TGCAGCGTTGAAGATCTGGACGGAGGGCAGTACTTC; CDR3: CSVEDLDGGQYF
size: .; V: TRBV12-3/TRBV12-4; J: TRBJ2-7; D: .; DNA: TGTGCCAGCAGCTCCTGGTCCTACGAGCAGTACTTC; CDR3: CASSSWSYEQYF
size: .; V: TRBV27; J: TRBJ2-6; D: .; DNA: TGTGCCAGCAGTTTATGGGCGGAGTCGAACTCTGGGGCCAACGTCCTGACTTTC; CDR3: CASSLWAESNSGANVLTF
size: .; V: TRBV2; J: TRBJ2-1; D: .; DNA: TGTGCCAGCAGCGTACCGTTCCTAGGGGATGAGCAGTTCTTC; CDR3: CASSVPFLGDEQFF
size: .; V: TRBV5-5; J: TRBJ2-7; D: TRBD2; DNA: TGTGCCAGCAGCTTGGGCGGGAGCATCCACGAGCAGTACTTC; CDR3: CASSLGGSIHEQYF
size: .; V: TRBV4-1; J: TRBJ1-5; D: .; DNA: TGCGCCAGCAGCCAGGAAGAGGGGCAGCCCCAGCATTTT; CDR3: CASSQEEGQPQHF
size: .; V: TRBV19; J: TRBJ2-5; D: TRBD2; DNA: TGTGCCAGTACCGCTAGCGGGGGATTCCAAGAGACCCAGTACTTC; CDR3: CASTASGGFQETQYF
size: .; V: TRBV28; J: TRBJ1-4; D: .; DNA: TGTGCCAGCAGCCTCCACCTATCAATTGAAAAACTGTTTTTT; CDR3: CASSLHLSIEKLFF
size: .; V: TRBV4-1; J: TRBJ1-5; D: .; DNA: TGCGCCAGCAGCCCGATAACAGGGTTCCATCAGCCCCAGCATTTT; CDR3: CASSPITGFHQPQHF
size: .; V: TRBV12-3/TRBV12-4; J: TRBJ2-1; D: .; DNA: TGTGCCAGCAGTTTAAGTGTCAAGGGTAGTGATGAGCAGTCCTTC; CDR3: CASSLSVKGSDEQSF
size: .; V: TRBV18; J: TRBJ1-5; D: TRBD1; DNA: TGTGCCAGCTCACCTAGCCCGGGACAGGGCAATCAGCCCCAGCATTTT; CDR3: CASSPSPGQGNQPQHF
size: .; V: TRBV29-1; J: TRBJ2-1; D: .; DNA: TGCAGCGTTGGTCCGCCAGGGGATAAGGGCAATGAGCAGTTCTTC; CDR3: CSVGPPGDKGNEQFF
size: .; V: TRBV10-3; J: TRBJ2-1; D: TRBD2; DNA: TGTGCCATCAGTGAGTCCGGACTAGCGGGAGACTACAATGAGCAGTTCTTC; CDR3: CAISESGLAGDYNEQFF
size: .; V: TRBV19; J: TRBJ1-5; D: .; DNA: TGTGCCAGTAGTATTTGGGACACCCATGAGCAGCCCCAGCATTTT; CDR3: CASSIWDTHEQPQHF
size: .; V: TRBV4-1; J: TRBJ2-7; D: TRBD2; DNA: TGCGCCAGCAGCCCTCAGCGGGGGCAGGTGGGGGAGCAGTACTTC; CDR3: CASSPQRGQVGEQYF
size: .; V: TRBV29-1; J: TRBJ1-1; D: .; DNA: TGCAGCGTTGCGGAGGGGGATTACACTGAAGCTTTCTTT; CDR3: CSVAEGDYTEAFF
size: few; V: TRBV11-2; J: TRBJ2-3; D: .; DNA: TGTGCCAGCAGCTTAGGAGGTAGCTCCACAGATACGCAGTATTTT; CDR3: CASSLGGSSTDTQYF
size: once; V: TRBV10-2; J: TRBJ2-7; D: .; DNA: TGCGCCAGCAGCGGAAGATCGTCCGAGCAGTACTTC; CDR3: CASSGRSSEQYF
size: .; V: TRBV7-9; J: TRBJ1-2; D: .; DNA: TGTGCCAGCAGCCGGACGGACAGCTCTAACTATGGCTACACCTTC; CDR3: CASSRTDSSNYGYTF
size: .; V: TRBV20-1; J: TRBJ1-2; D: .; DNA: TGCAGTGCTAGAGTCTGGCCAGGCTATGGCTACACCTTC; CDR3: CSARVWPGYGYTF
size: few; V: TRBV10-1; J: TRBJ2-1; D: .; DNA: TGCGCCAGCAGTGAGTCTAGGCGGCTGAGCTCCTACAATGAGCAGTTCTTC; CDR3: CASSESRRLSSYNEQFF
size: .; V: TRBV19; J: TRBJ1-5; D: .; DNA: TGTGCCAGTAAGGAGCCTGGCGGCAATCAGCCCCAGCATTTT; CDR3: CASKEPGGNQPQHF
size: .; V: TRBV19; J: TRBJ2-3; D: TRBD1; DNA: TGTGCCAGTAGTATAGAGAGGGGGCATGACACAGATACGCAGTATTTT; CDR3: CASSIERGHDTDTQYF
size: .; V: TRBV7-2; J: TRBJ2-7; D: .; DNA: TGTGCCAGCACCGAACAGGGTTTCTACGAGCAGTACTTC; CDR3: CASTEQGFYEQYF
size: .; V: TRBV2; J: TRBJ1-5; D: .; DNA: TGTGCCAGCAGTGTGTGGGGCCCCAATCAGCCCCAGCATTTT; CDR3: CASSVWGPNQPQHF
size: .; V: TRBV4-1; J: TRBJ2-5; D: TRBD2; DNA: TGCGCCAGCAGCCAAAGACTAGCGGGAGGCCAAGAGACCCAGTACTTC; CDR3: CASSQRLAGGQETQYF
size: .; V: TRBV21-1; J: TRBJ1-1; D: .; DNA: TGTGCCAGCAGCAAGTCCGGGACAGGGGGAAGGTGGACCAACACTGAAGCTTTCTTT; CDR3: CASSKSGTGGRWTNTEAFF
size: .; V: TRBV25-1; J: TRBJ2-2; D: .; DNA: TGTGCCAGCAGTACGGGCCGAGAGCTGTTTTTT; CDR3: CASSTGRELFF
size: .; V: TRBV28; J: TRBJ2-1; D: TRBD1; DNA: TGTGCCAGCAGTTCGGGACAGGGTATCACAGTGAACCCTAATGAGCAGTTCTTC; CDR3: CASSSGQGITVNPNEQFF
size: .; V: TRBV5-6; J: TRBJ1-2; D: TRBD1; DNA: TGTGCCAGCAGCCCCCAGGGGGCGGTTAACTATGGCTACACCTTC; CDR3: CASSPQGAVNYGYTF
size: .; V: TRBV28; J: TRBJ2-2; D: .; DNA: TGTGCCAGCACCCACGGGCTCCCCGGGGAGCTGTTTTTT; CDR3: CASTHGLPGELFF
size: .; V: TRBV7-6; J: TRBJ2-1; D: TRBD2; DNA: TGTGCCAGCAGCTCCCACGGCAGCGGGGGGTACAATGAGCAGTTCTTC; CDR3: CASSSHGSGGYNEQFF
size: .; V: TRBV20-1; J: TRBJ2-7; D: TRBD1; DNA: TGCAGTGCTAGAGCCAGGACAGGGACCTACGAGCAGTACTTC; CDR3: CSARARTGTYEQYF
size: .; V: TRBV12-3/TRBV12-4; J: TRBJ2-1; D: .; DNA: TGTGCCAGCACACGGGGGTATGAGCAGTTCTTC; CDR3: CASTRGYEQFF
size: .; V: TRBV11-2; J: TRBJ2-7; D: TRBD2; DNA: TGTGCCAGCAGCTTAGATGTTTGGGGACTAGCGGGGGCCACCTCCTACGAGCAGTACTTC; CDR3: CASSLDVWGLAGATSYEQYF
size: .; V: TRBV27; J: TRBJ2-5; D: .; DNA: TGTGCCAGCAGTTTATCGGGTCAGGGCCGGGGGCAAGAGACCCAGTACTTC; CDR3: CASSLSGQGRGQETQYF
size: .; V: TRBV7-9; J: TRBJ2-5; D: TRBD2; DNA: TGTGCCAGCAGCTTTATGCGGGCACTAGCGGCACGAGAGACCCAGTACTTC; CDR3: CASSFMRALAARETQYF
size: .; V: TRBV2; J: TRBJ1-5; D: .; DNA: TGTGCCAGCAGTTACGACGGAATTAGCAATCAGCCCCAGCATTTT; CDR3: CASSYDGISNQPQHF
size: few; V: TRBV4-1; J: TRBJ2-7; D: TRBD1; DNA: TGCGCCAGCAGCCACCCGGGACAGGGCTACGAGCAGTACTTC; CDR3: CASSHPGQGYEQYF
size: .; V: TRBV12-3/TRBV12-4; J: TRBJ2-3; D: .; DNA: TGTGCCAGCAGTTTAGGCGGCGGGTGGAGCACAGATACGCAGTATTTT; CDR3: CASSLGGGWSTDTQYF
size: .; V: TRBV6-5; J: TRBJ2-1; D: .; DNA: TGTGCCAGCAGTTACTCGAGTGCGGGGTGGCGGAATGAGCAGTTCTTC; CDR3: CASSYSSAGWRNEQFF
size: .; V: TRBV6-1; J: TRBJ2-1; D: TRBD2; DNA: TGTGCCAGCACTGAGGTCGGACTAGCGGTTACCAATGAGCAGTTCTTC; CDR3: CASTEVGLAVTNEQFF
size: .; V: TRBV4-1; J: TRBJ2-1; D: .; DNA: TGCGCCAGCAGCCAAGGCGACTACGACTTATATGACAGTGAGCAGTTCTTC; CDR3: CASSQGDYDLYDSEQFF
size: .; V: TRBV5-6; J: TRBJ2-1; D: .; DNA: TGTGCCAGCAGCTTGGAGTCTGACTACAATGAGCAGTTCTTC; CDR3: CASSLESDYNEQFF
size: .; V: TRBV5-1; J: TRBJ2-7; D: TRBD2; DNA: TGCGCCAGCAGCTTGGCGACTAGCGGGGGTACCTACGAGCAGTACTTC; CDR3: CASSLATSGGTYEQYF
size: .; V: TRBV7-9; J: TRBJ1-2; D: TRBD1; DNA: TGTGCCAGCAGCTTGGCTGGGACAGGGATTGATGGCTACACCTTC; CDR3: CASSLAGTGIDGYTF
size: .; V: TRBV30; J: TRBJ1-1; D: .; DNA: TGTGCCTGGAAGTGGGCCACTGAAGCTTTCTTT; CDR3: CAWKWATEAFF
size: .; V: TRBV3-1; J: TRBJ2-7; D: .; DNA: TGTGCCAGCAGCCAAGTATTCGCCAGGGCAGCCTACGAGCAGTACTTC; CDR3: CASSQVFARAAYEQYF
size: .; V: TRBV11-2; J: TRBJ2-7; D: TRBD2; DNA: TGTGCCAGCAGCTTTGGACTAGCGGGAGGGCCGGGCGACGAGCAGTACTTC; CDR3: CASSFGLAGGPGDEQYF
size: .; V: TRBV5-4; J: TRBJ2-7; D: TRBD2; DNA: TGTGCCAGCAGCCTGGGGGTAGCGGGAGGGGGAAGCGAGCAGTACTTC; CDR3: CASSLGVAGGGSEQYF
size: .; V: TRBV5-1; J: TRBJ1-1; D: TRBD1; DNA: TGCGCCAGCAGCTGGCACAGGGGGCCGGACACTGAAGCTTTCTTT; CDR3: CASSWHRGPDTEAFF
size: .; V: TRBV14; J: TRBJ1-3; D: .; DNA: TGTGCCAGCAGCCAAAGCCGGGGGGCTGGAAACACCATATATTTT; CDR3: CASSQSRGAGNTIYF